These 2 T cell receptor beta chains were all obtained from the same sample, sequenced in a study of OX40 agonist ivuxolimab in advanced cancers. Only in-frame clones appear in the TCRdb table, and some are missing; sequencing was by immunoSEQ multiplex PCR. In the table there are about 61,000 clones, roughly nine tenths of which are singletons. This specimen consisted of CD4+ or CD8+ T cells sorted from blood, obtained in a trial of the OX40 agonist ivuxolimab. These receptors all stem from an adult with an advanced solid tumor such as melanoma, head and neck, liver or kidney cancer.

The V and J genes are TRBV9 and TRBJ1-6; no clear D gene. CDR3 length: 15 residues. Germline CDR1 SGDLS, CDR2 YYNGEE. V lost 0 bases and J 7 bases, leaving 11 bases between the germline ends. The CDR3: CASSVVGEPNSPLHF. Here the CDR3 DNA reads TGTGCCAGCAGCGTAGTTGGAGAACCAAATTCACCCCTCCACTTT.

V and J are TRBV18 and TRBJ2-3; 14 bases are shared with TRBD2. The CDR3 has 16 residues. After removal of 2 bases from V and 6 bases from J, the junction contained 4 bases not matched to a gene. CDR1 and CDR2 from the germline V gene are KGHSH and LQKENI. CDR3 in DNA: TGTGCCAGCTCACCAAGGACTAGCGGGGGGTCCGATACGCAGTATTTT. This gives the protein CASSPRTSGGSDTQYF.